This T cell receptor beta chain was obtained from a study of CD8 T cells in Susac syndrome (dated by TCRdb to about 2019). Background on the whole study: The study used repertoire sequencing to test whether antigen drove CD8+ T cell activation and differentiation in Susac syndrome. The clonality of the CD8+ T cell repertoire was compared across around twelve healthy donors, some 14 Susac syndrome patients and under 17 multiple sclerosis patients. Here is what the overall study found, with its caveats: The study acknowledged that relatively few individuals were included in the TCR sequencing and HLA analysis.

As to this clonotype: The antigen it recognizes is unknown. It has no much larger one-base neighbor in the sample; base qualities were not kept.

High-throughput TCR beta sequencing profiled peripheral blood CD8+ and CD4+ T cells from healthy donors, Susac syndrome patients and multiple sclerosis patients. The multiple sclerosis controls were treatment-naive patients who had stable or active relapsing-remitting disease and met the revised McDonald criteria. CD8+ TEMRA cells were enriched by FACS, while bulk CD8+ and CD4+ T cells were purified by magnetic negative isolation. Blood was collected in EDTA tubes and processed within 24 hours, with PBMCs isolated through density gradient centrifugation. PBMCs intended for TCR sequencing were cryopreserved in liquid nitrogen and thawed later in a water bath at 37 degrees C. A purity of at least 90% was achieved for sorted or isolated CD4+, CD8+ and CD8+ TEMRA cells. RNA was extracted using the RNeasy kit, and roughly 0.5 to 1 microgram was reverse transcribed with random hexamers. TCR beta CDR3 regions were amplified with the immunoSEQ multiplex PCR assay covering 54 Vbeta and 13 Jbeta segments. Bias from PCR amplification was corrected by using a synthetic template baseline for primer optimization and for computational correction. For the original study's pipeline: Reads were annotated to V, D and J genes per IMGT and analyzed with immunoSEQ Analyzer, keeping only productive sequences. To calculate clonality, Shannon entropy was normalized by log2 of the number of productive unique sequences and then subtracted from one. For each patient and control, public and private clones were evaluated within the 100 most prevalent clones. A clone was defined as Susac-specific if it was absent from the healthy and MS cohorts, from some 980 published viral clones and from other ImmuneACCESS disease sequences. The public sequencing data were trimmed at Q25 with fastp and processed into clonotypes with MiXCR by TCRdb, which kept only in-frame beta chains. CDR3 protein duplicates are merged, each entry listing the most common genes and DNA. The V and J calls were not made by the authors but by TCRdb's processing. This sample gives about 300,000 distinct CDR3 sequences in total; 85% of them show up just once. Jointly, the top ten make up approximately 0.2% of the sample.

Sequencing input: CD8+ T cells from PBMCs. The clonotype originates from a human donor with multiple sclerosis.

The sequenced DNA: TGTGCCAGCAGTGAGGGGAGGGCGGTTGGCTACACCTTC. Its coded protein is CASSEGRAVGYTF. The chain is encoded by TRBV2 joined to TRBJ1-2, with the D gene too uncertain to name. CDR3 length: 13 amino acids, cysteine to phenylalanine. Only CDR3 DNA remains: 39 bases, in frame from the first base. Sequences SNHLY (CDR1) and FYNNEI (CDR2) are obtained from the germline V gene. Trimming at the junction amounts to 3 bases on V and 7 bases on J, and the germline ends lie 12 bases apart.